The clone carrying this T cell receptor (beta chain) appeared once. Antigen specificity is unknown. These data come from a study of T cell repertoires in cytomegalovirus infection. Study details: CMV infection together with matching HLA type was indicated by public TCR beta signatures.

General study findings and limits: HLA-C-restricted CMV clonotypes gave the most frequent clonotype in two of eight donors. Based on cumulative public TCR beta family frequency, carriers of CMV plus the relevant HLA were identified.

CDR1 and CDR2 (germline): SGHKS, YYEKEE (reference sequence). The CDR3 is 16 amino acids. Trimming cost V 0 bases and J 4 bases, with 13 bases left between them. TCRdb used MiXCR to reprocess the reads, holding one entry per CDR3 protein. The sample has around 290,000 distinct CDR3 sequences; roughly 24% are singletons. This receptor was identified in a human donor in good health (CMV status not recorded). Some clones in this sample may be carry-over from other donors' samples. The V gene is TRBV5-5, the J gene TRBJ2-2; TRBD1 is a possible D gene (5 bases). The sequencing input was PBMCs. The CDR3, as DNA: TGTGCCAGCAGCTTGGCCAGACCAGGGATCACCGGGGAGCTGTTTTTT. This codes for CASSLARPGITGELFF.